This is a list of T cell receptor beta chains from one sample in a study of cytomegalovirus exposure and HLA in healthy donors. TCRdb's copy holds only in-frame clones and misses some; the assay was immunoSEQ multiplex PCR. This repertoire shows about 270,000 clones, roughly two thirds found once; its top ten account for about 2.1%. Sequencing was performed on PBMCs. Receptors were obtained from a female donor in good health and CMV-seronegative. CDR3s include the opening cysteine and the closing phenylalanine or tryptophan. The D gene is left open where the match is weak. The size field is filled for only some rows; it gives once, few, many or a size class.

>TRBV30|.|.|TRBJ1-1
TGTGCCTGGAATACAGGTTTCACTGAAGCTTTCTTT
CAWNTGFTEAFF
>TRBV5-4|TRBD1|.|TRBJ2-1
TGTGCCAGCAGCTGGCACAGGGGGCCCGGGAATGAGCAGTTCTTC
CASSWHRGPGNEQFF
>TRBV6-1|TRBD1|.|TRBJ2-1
TGTGCCAGCAACCAACAGGGGGCCTACAATGAGCAGTTCTTC
CASNQQGAYNEQFF
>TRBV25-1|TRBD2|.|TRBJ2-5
TGTGCCAGCATTGGTGCTAGCGCGGGAGGGAGGGAGACCCAGTACTTC
CASIGASAGGRETQYF
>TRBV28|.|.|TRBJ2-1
TGTGCCAGCAGGGGAGCTATAGCTAGGTCCTACAATGAGCAGTTCTTC
CASRGAIARSYNEQFF
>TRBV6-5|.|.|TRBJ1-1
TGTGCCAGCAGTTACTCCCGGGGCACTGAAGCTTTCTTT
CASSYSRGTEAFF
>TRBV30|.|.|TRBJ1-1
TGTGCCTGGAAGAACAGGGCAATGGGACCGAACACTGAAGCTTTCTTT
CAWKNRAMGPNTEAFF
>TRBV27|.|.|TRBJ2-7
TGTGCCAGCAGTTTTGCGGGGTCTTCCTACGAGCAGTACTTC
CASSFAGSSYEQYF
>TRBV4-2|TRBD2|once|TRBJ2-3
TGTGCCAGCAGCCGACAAAGGACTAGCGGGAGTTCAGATACGCAGTATTTT
CASSRQRTSGSSDTQYF
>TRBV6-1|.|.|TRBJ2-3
TGTGCCAGCGAGACCGACTTCAGCTACACAGATACGCAGTATTTT
CASETDFSYTDTQYF
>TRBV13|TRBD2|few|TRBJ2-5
TGTGCCAGCAGCCCGCTAAGTAGCGGGAAAAAGACCCAGTACTTC
CASSPLSSGKKTQYF
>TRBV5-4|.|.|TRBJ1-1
TGTGCCAGCAGCTTGTGGTCGGGGATGAACACTGAAGCTTTCTTT
CASSLWSGMNTEAFF
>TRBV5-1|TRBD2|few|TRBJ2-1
TGCGCCAGCAGCCCAGGACTAGCGTGGAGCTCCTACAATGAGCAGTTCTTC
CASSPGLAWSSYNEQFF
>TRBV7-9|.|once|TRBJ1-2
TGTGCCAGCAGCTTATTCAGGGAATACTATGGCTACACCTTC
CASSLFREYYGYTF
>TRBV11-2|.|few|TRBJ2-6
TGTGCCAGCAGCAAAGTGCTGGCCTCTGGGGCCAACGTCCTGACTTTC
CASSKVLASGANVLTF
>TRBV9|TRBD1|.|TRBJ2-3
TGTGCCAGCAGCGTCGGACAGGGGGGCACAGATACGCAGTATTTT
CASSVGQGGTDTQYF
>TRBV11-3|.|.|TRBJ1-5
TGTGCCACCCTGGACAGCCTGGCGCCCCAGCATTTT
CATLDSLAPQHF
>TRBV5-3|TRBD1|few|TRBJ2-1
TGTGCCAGAAGCCCGGAGGGACAGGGATACTACAATGAGCAGTTCTTC
CARSPEGQGYYNEQFF
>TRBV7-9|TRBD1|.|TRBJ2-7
TGTGCCAGCAGCTTAGGTGTGTCAGGGGGCTCCTACGAGCAGTACTTC
CASSLGVSGGSYEQYF
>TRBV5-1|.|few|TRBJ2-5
TGCGCCAGCACCAGGGGGGAATGGGAGACCCAGTACTTC
CASTRGEWETQYF
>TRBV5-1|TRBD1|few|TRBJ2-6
TGCGCCAGCACCTCAGACAGGGCTGGGGCCAACGTCCTGACTTTC
CASTSDRAGANVLTF
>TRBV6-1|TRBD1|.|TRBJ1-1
TGTGCCAGCAGTGAAGCCAGGGGGCTCACTGAAGCTTTCTTT
CASSEARGLTEAFF
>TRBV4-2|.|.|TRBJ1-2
TGTGCCAGCAGCCAAGATCCGACAGACTCTTTCTATGGCTACACCTTC
CASSQDPTDSFYGYTF
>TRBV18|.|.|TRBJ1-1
TGTGCCAGCTCACCAGATTCGGGGCAGGGGACTGAAGCTTTCTTT
CASSPDSGQGTEAFF
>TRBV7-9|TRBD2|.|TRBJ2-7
TGTGCCAGCAGCTTAGTAGCGGGAGGCCACTACGAGCGGTACTTC
CASSLVAGGHYERYF
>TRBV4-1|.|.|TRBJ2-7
TGCGCCAGCAGCCACCTAGCTGGTTACTACGAGCAGTACTTC
CASSHLAGYYEQYF
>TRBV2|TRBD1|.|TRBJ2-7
TGTGCCAGCAGTGAATTCCGGGACAGGGGGCGTCACGAGCAGTACTTC
CASSEFRDRGRHEQYF